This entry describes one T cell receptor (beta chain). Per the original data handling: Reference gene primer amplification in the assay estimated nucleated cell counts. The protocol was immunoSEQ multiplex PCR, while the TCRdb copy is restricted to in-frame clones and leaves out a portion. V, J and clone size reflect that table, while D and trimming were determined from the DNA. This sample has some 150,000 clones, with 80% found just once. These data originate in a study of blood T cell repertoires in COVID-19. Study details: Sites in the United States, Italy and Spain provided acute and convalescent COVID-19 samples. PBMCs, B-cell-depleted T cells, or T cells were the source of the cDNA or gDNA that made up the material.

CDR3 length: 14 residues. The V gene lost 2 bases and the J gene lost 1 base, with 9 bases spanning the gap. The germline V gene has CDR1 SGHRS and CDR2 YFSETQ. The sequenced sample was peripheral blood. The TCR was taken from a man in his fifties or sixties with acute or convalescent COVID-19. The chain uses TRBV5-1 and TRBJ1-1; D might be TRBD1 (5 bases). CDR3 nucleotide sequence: TGCGCCAGCAGCTTTAACACAGGGAACACTGAAGCTTTCTTT. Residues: CASSFNTGNTEAFF.